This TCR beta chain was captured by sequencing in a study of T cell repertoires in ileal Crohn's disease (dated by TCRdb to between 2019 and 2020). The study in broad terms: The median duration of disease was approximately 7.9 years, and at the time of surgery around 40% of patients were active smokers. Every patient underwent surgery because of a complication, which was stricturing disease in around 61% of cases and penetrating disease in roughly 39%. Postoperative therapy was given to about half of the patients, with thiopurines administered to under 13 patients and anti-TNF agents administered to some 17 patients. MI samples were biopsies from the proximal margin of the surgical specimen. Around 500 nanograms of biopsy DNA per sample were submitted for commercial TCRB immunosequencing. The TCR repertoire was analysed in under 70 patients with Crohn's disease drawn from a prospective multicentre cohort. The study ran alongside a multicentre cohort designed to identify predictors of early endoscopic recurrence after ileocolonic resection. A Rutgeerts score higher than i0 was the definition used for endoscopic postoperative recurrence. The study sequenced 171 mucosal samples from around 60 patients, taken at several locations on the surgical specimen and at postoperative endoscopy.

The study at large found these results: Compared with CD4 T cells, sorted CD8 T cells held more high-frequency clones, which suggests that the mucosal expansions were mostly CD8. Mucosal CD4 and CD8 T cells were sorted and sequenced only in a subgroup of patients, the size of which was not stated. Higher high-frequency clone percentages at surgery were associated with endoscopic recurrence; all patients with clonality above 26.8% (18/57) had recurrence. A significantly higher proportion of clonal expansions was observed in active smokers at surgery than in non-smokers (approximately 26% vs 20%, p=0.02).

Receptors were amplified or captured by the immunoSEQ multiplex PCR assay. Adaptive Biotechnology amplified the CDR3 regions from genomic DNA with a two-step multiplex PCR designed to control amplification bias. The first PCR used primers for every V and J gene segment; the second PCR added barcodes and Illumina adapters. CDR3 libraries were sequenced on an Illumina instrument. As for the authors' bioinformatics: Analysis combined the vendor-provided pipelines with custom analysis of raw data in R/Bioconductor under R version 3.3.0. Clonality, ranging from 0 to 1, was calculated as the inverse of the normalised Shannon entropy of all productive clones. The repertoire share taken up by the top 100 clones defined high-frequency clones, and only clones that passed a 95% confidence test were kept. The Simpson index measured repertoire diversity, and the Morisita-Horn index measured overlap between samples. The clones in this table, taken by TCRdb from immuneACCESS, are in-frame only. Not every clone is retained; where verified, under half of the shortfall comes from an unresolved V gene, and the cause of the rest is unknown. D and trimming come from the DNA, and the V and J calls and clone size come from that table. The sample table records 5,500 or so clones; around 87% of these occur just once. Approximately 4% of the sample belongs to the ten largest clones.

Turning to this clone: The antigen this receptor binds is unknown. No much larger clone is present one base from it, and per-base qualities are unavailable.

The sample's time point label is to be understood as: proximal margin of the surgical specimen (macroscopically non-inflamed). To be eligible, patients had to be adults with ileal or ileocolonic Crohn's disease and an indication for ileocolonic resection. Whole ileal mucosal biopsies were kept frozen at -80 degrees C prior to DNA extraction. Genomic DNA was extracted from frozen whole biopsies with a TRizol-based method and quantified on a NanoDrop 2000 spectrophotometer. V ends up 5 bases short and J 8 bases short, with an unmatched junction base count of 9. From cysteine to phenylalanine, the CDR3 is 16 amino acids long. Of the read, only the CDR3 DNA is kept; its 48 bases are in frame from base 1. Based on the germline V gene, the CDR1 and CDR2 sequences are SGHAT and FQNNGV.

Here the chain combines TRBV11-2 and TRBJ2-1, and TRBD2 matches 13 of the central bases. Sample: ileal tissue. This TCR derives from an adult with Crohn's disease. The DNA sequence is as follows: TGTGCCAGCAGCCCAAGGACTAGCGGGAGTGGGTATGAGCAGTTCTTC. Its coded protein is CASSPRTSGSGYEQFF.